Listed below are T cell receptor beta chains from one sample, sequenced in a study of blood T cell repertoires in COVID-19. Profiled with immunoSEQ multiplex PCR; TCRdb holds only in-frame clones, not every one. The repertoire holds about 74,000 clones, about 91% seen once, with more than 1.5% in the top ten. Source material: peripheral blood. Every receptor here comes from a woman aged 80 or older with active or convalescent COVID-19. CDR3s include the opening cysteine and the closing phenylalanine or tryptophan. D genes are given only for firm matches. Size is stated for part of the rows, as once, few or many counts, or as a class when the clone is expanded.

cdr3_aa: CASSQGTGRYGYTF
cdr3_nt: TGTGCCAGCAGCCAAGGGACAGGGAGGTATGGCTACACCTTC
v_call: TRBV4-2
d_call: TRBD1
j_call: TRBJ1-2
clone_size: -

cdr3_aa: CASGVATSGRNEQFF
cdr3_nt: TGTGCCAGCGGAGTAGCGACTAGCGGTAGGAATGAGCAGTTCTTC
v_call: TRBV21-1
d_call: -
j_call: TRBJ2-1
clone_size: -

cdr3_aa: CASSPQAFSYNEQFF
cdr3_nt: TGTGCCAGCTCACCACAAGCGTTCTCCTACAATGAGCAGTTCTTC
v_call: TRBV18
d_call: -
j_call: TRBJ2-1
clone_size: -

cdr3_aa: CATREEGALSYEQYF
cdr3_nt: TGTGCCACCCGAGAAGAGGGGGCTCTTTCCTACGAGCAGTACTTC
v_call: TRBV15
d_call: TRBD1
j_call: TRBJ2-7
clone_size: -

cdr3_aa: CASSLNDITDTQYF
cdr3_nt: TGTGCCAGCAGTTTAAACGACATCACAGATACGCAGTATTTT
v_call: TRBV6-2/TRBV6-3
d_call: -
j_call: TRBJ2-3
clone_size: -

cdr3_aa: CASSVGGTRRNEQFF
cdr3_nt: TGTGCCAGCAGCGTAGGTGGGACTAGAAGGAATGAGCAGTTCTTC
v_call: TRBV9
d_call: TRBD2
j_call: TRBJ2-1
clone_size: -

cdr3_aa: CASSYSPPGTNQPQHF
cdr3_nt: TGTGCCAGCAGTTACTCTCCCCCAGGCACAAATCAGCCCCAGCATTTT
v_call: TRBV6-5
d_call: -
j_call: TRBJ1-5
clone_size: few

cdr3_aa: CSVGFTSRDYGYTF
cdr3_nt: TGCAGCGTGGGGTTCACTTCGAGGGACTATGGCTACACCTTC
v_call: TRBV29-1
d_call: -
j_call: TRBJ1-2
clone_size: -

cdr3_aa: CASHADRGLNEQFF
cdr3_nt: TGTGCCAGCCACGCGGACAGGGGGCTCAATGAGCAGTTCTTC
v_call: TRBV6-6
d_call: TRBD1
j_call: TRBJ2-1
clone_size: few

cdr3_aa: CASSQEVIGRIGNTIYF
cdr3_nt: TGCGCCAGCAGCCAAGAGGTCATTGGGAGGATTGGAAACACCATATATTTT
v_call: TRBV4-3
d_call: -
j_call: TRBJ1-3
clone_size: -

cdr3_aa: CASSPGQGTNTIYF
cdr3_nt: TGTGCCAGTAGTCCGGGACAGGGGACAAACACCATATATTTT
v_call: TRBV19
d_call: TRBD1
j_call: TRBJ1-3
clone_size: -

cdr3_aa: CASSIVAGVSYEQYF
cdr3_nt: TGTGCCAGTAGTATTGTCGCGGGAGTGTCCTACGAGCAGTACTTC
v_call: TRBV19
d_call: TRBD2
j_call: TRBJ2-7
clone_size: -

cdr3_aa: CAISTTGGLGNTIYF
cdr3_nt: TGTGCCATCAGTACCACAGGGGGCCTAGGAAACACCATATATTTT
v_call: TRBV10-3
d_call: TRBD1
j_call: TRBJ1-3
clone_size: -

cdr3_aa: CASSIREDTEAFF
cdr3_nt: TGTGCCAGTAGCATCAGGGAGGACACTGAAGCTTTCTTT
v_call: TRBV19
d_call: -
j_call: TRBJ1-1
clone_size: -

cdr3_aa: CASSPPGGGEKLFF
cdr3_nt: TGCGCCAGCAGCCCCCCAGGTGGCGGGGAAAAACTGTTTTTT
v_call: TRBV5-1
d_call: -
j_call: TRBJ1-4
clone_size: -

cdr3_aa: CASSLSRGIYGYTF
cdr3_nt: TGTGCCAGCAGCTTATCCAGAGGGATATATGGCTACACCTTC
v_call: TRBV7-9
d_call: -
j_call: TRBJ1-2
clone_size: -

cdr3_aa: CASSQGTWQGGEKLFF
cdr3_nt: TGCGCCAGCAGCCAGGGGACATGGCAGGGGGGTGAAAAACTGTTTTTT
v_call: TRBV4-1
d_call: TRBD1
j_call: TRBJ1-4
clone_size: few

cdr3_aa: CASSYGGRSLVNTEAFF
cdr3_nt: TGTGCCAGCAGTTACGGAGGCAGGAGCTTGGTGAACACTGAAGCTTTCTTT
v_call: TRBV6-2/TRBV6-3
d_call: -
j_call: TRBJ1-1
clone_size: -

cdr3_aa: CASSYRQPQYNEQFF
cdr3_nt: TGTGCCAGCAGCTACCGACAGCCACAATACAATGAGCAGTTCTTC
v_call: TRBV7-2
d_call: -
j_call: TRBJ2-1
clone_size: -

cdr3_aa: CASSFGGGYTF
cdr3_nt: TGTGCCAGCAGCTTTGGGGGGGGCTACACCTTC
v_call: TRBV11-2
d_call: -
j_call: TRBJ1-2
clone_size: -

cdr3_aa: CASSFLGLGRADTQYF
cdr3_nt: TGTGCCAGCAGCTTCCTGGGACTAGGGCGGGCAGATACGCAGTATTTT
v_call: TRBV7-9
d_call: TRBD2
j_call: TRBJ2-3
clone_size: -

cdr3_aa: CATQGHSGNTIYF
cdr3_nt: TGTGCCACTCAGGGTCATTCTGGAAACACCATATATTTT
v_call: TRBV19
d_call: -
j_call: TRBJ1-3
clone_size: -

cdr3_aa: CASSPRLAGSPGYQETQYF
cdr3_nt: TGCGCCAGCAGCCCCCGACTAGCGGGGTCTCCGGGGTACCAAGAGACCCAGTACTTC
v_call: TRBV4-3
d_call: TRBD2
j_call: TRBJ2-5
clone_size: -

cdr3_aa: CASSKESGAPYNEQFF
cdr3_nt: TGTGCCAGCAGCAAAGAGTCAGGGGCACCCTACAATGAGCAGTTCTTC
v_call: TRBV21-1
d_call: -
j_call: TRBJ2-1
clone_size: -

cdr3_aa: CASSLGGTGGAYNEQFF
cdr3_nt: TGTGCCAGCAGCTTGGGAGGAACGGGGGGGGCCTACAATGAGCAGTTCTTC
v_call: TRBV5-4
d_call: TRBD2
j_call: TRBJ2-1
clone_size: few

cdr3_aa: CARPTGAYNEQFF
cdr3_nt: TGCGCCAGACCGACAGGTGCCTACAATGAGCAGTTCTTC
v_call: TRBV10-1
d_call: -
j_call: TRBJ2-1
clone_size: -

cdr3_aa: CATSLGGGAFF
cdr3_nt: TGTGCCACCAGCCTGGGTGGCGGAGCTTTCTTT
v_call: TRBV15
d_call: -
j_call: TRBJ1-1
clone_size: -

cdr3_aa: CAWSLGPNQPQHF
cdr3_nt: TGTGCCTGGAGTTTGGGCCCCAATCAGCCCCAGCATTTT
v_call: TRBV30
d_call: -
j_call: TRBJ1-5
clone_size: -

cdr3_aa: CASSPRLRQGLGEKLFF
cdr3_nt: TGTGCCAGCAGCCCGAGACTACGTCAGGGGTTGGGGGAAAAACTGTTTTTT
v_call: TRBV7-8
d_call: -
j_call: TRBJ1-4
clone_size: few

cdr3_aa: CASSQDSSGDTQYF
cdr3_nt: TGCGCCAGCAGCCAAGATTCAAGCGGGGATACGCAGTATTTT
v_call: TRBV4-1
d_call: -
j_call: TRBJ2-3
clone_size: -

cdr3_aa: CASSSGTSGGQETQYF
cdr3_nt: TGTGCCAGCAGCTCCGGGACTAGCGGGGGCCAAGAGACCCAGTACTTC
v_call: TRBV7-2
d_call: TRBD2
j_call: TRBJ2-5
clone_size: -

cdr3_aa: CASSLGQGADTIYF
cdr3_nt: TGTGCCAGCAGCTTGGGACAGGGGGCAGACACCATATATTTT
v_call: TRBV5-4
d_call: TRBD1
j_call: TRBJ1-3
clone_size: few